This T cell receptor (beta chain) was found in a study of T cells in Graves' hyperthyroidism and ophthalmopathy. The CDR3 runs 12 residues. V was trimmed by 4 bases and J by 4 bases, leaving 11 bases between them. Germline CDR1 and CDR2: DFQATT and SNEGSKA (reference sequence). RNA transcripts provided the source from which TCR beta CDR3 regions were amplified. When the TCR CDR3 underwent first-round RT-PCR, the HTBI primer set was used. One entry per CDR3 protein results from TCRdb running MiXCR on the multiplex PCR reads. The table shows about 840,000 distinct CDR3 sequences, with roughly 40% occurring only once. This clonotype was detected ten times or more. Its specificity is not known. Study conclusions and caveats: Expanded thyroid clonotypes (above 0.001) were mostly also found in blood.

The clonotype originates from a man aged 18 to 30 with Graves' hyperthyroidism. Sequencing input: blood. This chain joins TRBV20-1 and TRBJ2-7; D remains unclear. The CDR3 loop is CSANLHKYEQYF. The CDR3 bases are TGCAGTGCTAACCTCCACAAGTACGAGCAGTACTTC.